The sequence of this TCR beta chain was determined in a study of cytomegalovirus exposure and HLA in healthy donors. Study in general: The study placed less than 90% of its approximately 430 genotyped donors in the Caucasian-associated ancestry cluster.

General study findings and limits: The presence/absence work took it that sequencing depth was about the same across donors. In vitro, three CMV-associated chains proved specific for CMV antigens. Prior analysis indicated that the majority of TCR beta V segments exhibited productivity approximately 90% or approximately 30% of the time.

PCR employed 60 Vbeta and 13 Jbeta primers. TCRdb's table, derived via immunoSEQ multiplex PCR, lists solely in-frame clones and lacks some. The table records roughly 100,000 clones, approximately 84% of them present only once. A remark on this clone: No antigen is known for it.

CDR3 length: 16 amino acids. V dropped 5 bases and J dropped 1 base, with 12 bases sitting between them. Germline-derived CDR1 and CDR2 are SGHTA and FQGTGA. Sequencing input: PBMCs. J is TRBJ2-6 and V is TRBV7-3; weak D call: TRBD1 (6 bases). The origin of this receptor is a male donor in good health and CMV-seronegative. The CDR3 spells CASSPRTASGANVLTF. The CDR3 DNA reads as TGTGCCAGCAGCCCAAGGACAGCTTCTGGGGCCAACGTCCTGACTTTC.